These T cell receptor beta chains were read from a single sample in a study of CD8 T cells in ankylosing spondylitis. Each CDR3 protein gets one entry after TCRdb re-called the 5' RACE reads with MiXCR. The sample yields around 250,000 distinct CDR3 sequences, 15% to 20% seen once. Sequenced: blood, either unsorted or a sorted T cell fraction (not recorded which). The receptor source for this set is a male donor with ankylosing spondylitis or in good health (not recorded which). Each CDR3 is given with its conserved first and last residue. A D gene is named only where the DNA matches it firmly. Clone size, where shown, is once, few, many, or a class for clones that have expanded.

.,18,TRBJ2-1,few,TRBV29-1,CSAEGQGGLAVSNNEQFF,TGCAGCGCTGAGGGACAGGGGGGACTAGCGGTATCCAACAATGAGCAGTTCTTC
.,16,TRBJ2-7,.,TRBV2,CASIGLQGEGLYEQYF,TGTGCCAGCATCGGATTGCAGGGGGAGGGTCTGTACGAGCAGTACTTC
.,14,TRBJ2-5,.,TRBV15,CAPSRVRGAETQYF,TGTGCCCCCAGCAGAGTAAGAGGGGCGGAGACCCAGTACTTC
.,12,TRBJ1-4,few,TRBV6-6,CAVAQKNEKLFF,TGTGCCGTGGCACAGAAAAATGAAAAACTGTTTTTT
TRBD1,16,TRBJ2-5,few,TRBV7-9,CASSLTRDRSAETQYF,TGTGCCAGCAGCTTAACAAGGGACAGGTCGGCGGAGACCCAGTACTTC
.,13,TRBJ1-4,.,TRBV6-2/TRBV6-3,CASTKPLREKLFF,TGTGCCAGCACCAAACCGCTCCGGGAAAAACTGTTTTTT
.,12,TRBJ2-7,.,TRBV29-1,CSVGTVSYEQYF,TGCAGCGTTGGCACAGTCTCCTACGAGCAGTACTTC
.,16,TRBJ2-2,.,TRBV7-7,CASSPMGGAATGELFF,TGTGCTAGCAGCCCCATGGGCGGGGCGGCCACCGGGGAGCTGTTTTTT
.,14,TRBJ1-1,many,TRBV27,CASSPGGANTEAFF,TGTGCCAGCAGTCCAGGAGGGGCGAACACTGAAGCTTTCTTT
.,14,TRBJ2-5,.,TRBV10-3,CAISEDRGGETQYF,TGTGCCATCAGTGAGGACAGGGGAGGGGAGACCCAGTACTTC
.,15,TRBJ1-4,few,TRBV5-1,CASSPRQATNEKLFF,TGCGCCAGCAGCCCTAGGCAGGCAACTAATGAAAAACTGTTTTTT
.,13,TRBJ2-3,.,TRBV7-3,CASSFFSTDTQYF,TGTGCCAGCAGCTTCTTTAGCACAGATACGCAGTATTTT
.,15,TRBJ2-7,.,TRBV21-1,CASRNLSRGNYEQYF,TGTGCCAGCAGAAATCTGTCTCGGGGTAATTACGAGCAGTACTTC
.,14,TRBJ2-7,.,TRBV7-9,CASSHPGPTYEQYF,TGTGCCAGCAGCCATCCGGGGCCTACCTACGAGCAGTACTTC
TRBD1,16,TRBJ1-5,few,TRBV12-3/TRBV12-4,CASSPGQDAPNQPQHF,TGTGCCAGCAGTCCGGGACAGGACGCGCCCAATCAGCCCCAGCATTTT
.,15,TRBJ2-2,.,TRBV29-1,CSVEDFPAGAGELFF,TGCAGCGTTGAAGATTTCCCCGCGGGTGCCGGGGAGCTGTTTTTT
TRBD2,15,TRBJ2-3,.,TRBV2,CASSGTSGSSHTQYF,TGTGCCAGCAGTGGCACTAGCGGGAGTTCACATACGCAGTATTTT
.,12,TRBJ2-1,.,TRBV29-1,CSVEEVALEQFF,TGCAGCGTTGAAGAGGTAGCGCTCGAGCAGTTCTTC
.,13,TRBJ2-1,few,TRBV20-1,CSARDRVGREQFF,TGCAGTGCTAGAGATCGAGTTGGTCGTGAGCAGTTCTTC
.,15,TRBJ2-4,few,TRBV10-3,CAISEGTVAKNIQYF,TGTGCCATCAGTGAGGGGACTGTAGCCAAAAACATTCAGTACTTC
TRBD2,17,TRBJ2-7,few,TRBV7-2,CASSLAKTSGGTYEQYF,TGTGCCAGCAGCTTAGCAAAGACTAGCGGGGGTACCTACGAGCAGTACTTC
.,14,TRBJ1-2,.,TRBV4-1,CASSRNSEDYGYTF,TGCGCCAGCAGCCGGAATTCAGAGGACTATGGCTACACCTTC
TRBD2,15,TRBJ2-7,.,TRBV27,CASSEPGLALREQYF,TGTGCCAGCAGTGAACCGGGACTAGCGCTTCGAGAGCAGTACTTC
.,14,TRBJ1-2,.,TRBV20-1,CSAPPGGANYGYTF,TGCAGTGCTCCCCCGGGGGGAGCTAACTATGGCTACACCTTC
.,13,TRBJ2-1,.,TRBV6-2/TRBV6-3,CASRPGPFSEQFF,TGTGCCAGCAGACCCGGGCCGTTCAGTGAGCAGTTCTTC
.,12,TRBJ2-7,few,TRBV29-1,CSVEDGPYEQYF,TGCAGCGTTGAAGATGGGCCCTACGAGCAGTACTTC